The 18 T cell receptor beta chains in this list originate from one sample, sequenced in a study of T cells in localized non-small cell lung cancer. Assay: immunoSEQ multiplex PCR; the TCRdb copy retains only in-frame clones and omits some. The sample carries 25,000 to 30,000 clones, 92% recorded once. Sequencing used peripheral blood mononuclear cells, obtained before any cancer treatment. The source is a woman aged 35-75 years with stage III lung adenocarcinoma.

The chain has TRBV9 and TRBJ2-7, with D perhaps being TRBD1 or TRBD2 (5 bases each). From germline, CDR1 is SGDLS and CDR2 YYNGEE. The CDR3 runs to 15 residues. Trimming pared 2 bases from V and 5 bases from J, leaving 17 bases between. In DNA form, the CDR3 reads TGTGCCAGCAGCGTCGCGGCAGGGAGTGTCGACGAGCAGTACTTC. As protein: CASSVAAGSVDEQYF.

The CDR3 region has the DNA TGTGCCATCATGGCGGGGAATCAGCCCCAGCATTTT. This sequence encodes CAIMAGNQPQHF. This sequence joins TRBV10-3 and TRBJ1-5, with D uncertain. V gave up 7 bases and J gave up 4 bases, with 8 bases separating them. The germline V gene has CDR1 ENHRY and CDR2 SYGVKD. The CDR3 has 12 amino acids.

The chain has TRBV2 and TRBJ2-3; D uncertain. Trimming removed 6 bases at V and 2 bases at J, with 15 bases between. Germline CDR1 is SNHLY and CDR2 is FYNNEI. The CDR3 is 15 amino acids. The CDR3 is CASRASPLYTDTQYF. As DNA, the CDR3 is TGTGCCAGCAGGGCCTCTCCCCTATACACAGATACGCAGTATTTT. The variable domain in full, with the rest retrieved from reference TRBV2 and TRBJ2-3, is EPEVTQTPSHQVTQMGQEVILRCVPISNHLYFYWYRQILGQKVEFLVSFYNNEISEKSEIFDDQFSVERPDGSNFTLKIRSTKLEDSAMYFCASRASPLYTDTQYFGPGTRLTVL.

V gene TRBV21-1 combines with J gene TRBJ1-1; the D call of TRBD1 is as the table states it, not checked on the DNA. TRBV21-1 is termed a pseudogene. This CDR3 contains 14 residues. CDR3 loop: CASSSTGGDTEAFF. CDR3 in DNA: TGTGCCAGCAGCAGTACAGGGGGTGATACTGAAGCTTTCTTT.

CDR3: CASSLGASRTGYEQYF. The CDR3 DNA reads as TGTGCCAGCAGCTTGGGGGCCTCGCGGACAGGTTACGAGCAGTACTTC. The chain joins TRBV7-2 to TRBJ2-7; 7 bases agree with TRBD1. The ends lost 3 bases at V and 4 bases at J; junction bases unmatched: 12. The CDR3 loop spans 16 amino acids. CDR1 SGHTA and CDR2 FQGNSA come from the germline V gene.

The rearrangement joins TRBV6-1 to TRBJ2-7; the D gene is possibly TRBD1 (5 bases). Trimming stripped 7 bases from V and 4 bases from J, with 20 bases between. The CDR3 loop spans 15 amino acids. Germline V gene data show CDR1 as MNHNS and CDR2 as SASEGT. As DNA, the CDR3 is TGTGCCAGCACCCTAGACAGTTTCAACATTTACGAGCAGTACTTC. Translated: CASTLDSFNIYEQYF.

The chain combines TRBV28 with TRBJ2-6; 7 bases are a match to TRBD1. Germline V CDR1 and CDR2: MDHEN, SYDVKM. J gave up 0 bases and V 11 bases, and 7 bases lay outside the gene matches. The CDR3 totals 15 residues. For the CDR3, the DNA is TGTGCCTCATTCCCAGGGGGCTCTGGGGCCAACGTCCTGACTTTC. The encoded protein is CASFPGGSGANVLTF. The entire variable domain, with the rest obtained from reference TRBV28 and TRBJ2-6, is as follows: DVKVTQSSRYLVKRTGEKVFLECVQDMDHENMFWYRQDPGLGLRLIYFSYDVKMKEKGDIPEGYSVSREKKERFSLILESASTNQTSMYLCASFPGGSGANVLTFGAGSRLTVL.

The chain recombines TRBV5-4 with TRBJ2-5; the D is unclear. V lost 4 bases and J lost 8, with 18 bases in between. This CDR3 region has 14 residues. Germline V gene lookup returns CDR1 SGHNT and CDR2 YYREEE (reference sequence). The CDR3 bases are TGTGCCAGCAGCCTTGACTCCCCCGCGTATACCCAGTACTTC. Translating it yields CASSLDSPAYTQYF.

The V gene is TRBV5-6, the J gene TRBJ1-1; tentatively, D is TRBD1 (5 bases). Germline CDR1 reads SGHDT; CDR2 reads YYEEEE. Trimming shortened V by 2 bases and J by 8 bases, and 10 bases separated the two germline ends. The CDR3 has 12 residues. CDR3 sequence (DNA): TGTGCCAGCAGCTTCGGGAGACAGGAAGCTTTCTTT. This encodes CASSFGRQEAFF.

A single count supports this clone. The chain joins TRBV7-6 to TRBJ2-7; tentatively, D is TRBD1 (5 bases). The CDR3 loop spans 15 amino acids. Germline V gene data show CDR1 as SGHVS and CDR2 as FNYEAQ. Trimming stripped 6 bases from V and 3 bases from J, with 18 bases between. The CDR3 spells CASSFQGRGIYEQYF. CDR3 sequence (DNA): TGTGCCAGCAGTTTCCAGGGTAGGGGTATCTACGAGCAGTACTTC.

The chain carries TRBV14 and TRBJ2-2, with D uncertain. CDR1 is SGHDN and CDR2 is FVKESK in the germline V gene. The CDR3 contains 11 residues. Deletions cut 3 bases from V and 4 bases from J, with 0 bases between. The CDR3 DNA reads as TGTGCCAGCAGCCACACCGGGGAGCTGTTTTTT. Encoded protein: CASSHTGELFF.

V and J are TRBV7-2 and TRBJ2-7, with TRBD1 identical over 8 bases. The trim removed 0 bases at V and 3 bases at J, leaving 1 base unmatched. The CDR3 is 14 amino acids. The germline gives CDR1 SGHTA, CDR2 FQGNSA. The CDR3 region has the DNA TGTGCCAGCAGCTTAGCGACAGGGGACTACGAGCAGTACTTC. Translation gives CASSLATGDYEQYF.

This chain connects TRBV30 to TRBJ1-4; D remains unclear. V was clipped by 4 bases and J by 6 bases, with 12 bases between them. CDR1 is GTSNPN, CDR2 SVGIG, per germline (reference sequence). This CDR3 has 13 amino acids. The DNA of the CDR3 is TGTGCCTGGATCAGGAAGCAGGATGAAAAACTGTTTTTT. This codes for CAWIRKQDEKLFF. The variable domain in full, with the rest retrieved from reference TRBV30 and TRBJ1-4, is SQTIHQWPATLVQPVGSPLSLECTVEGTSNPNLYWYRQAAGRGLQLLFYSVGIGQISSEVPQNLSASRPQDRQFILSSKKLLLSDSGFYLCAWIRKQDEKLFFGSGTQLSVL.

This clone was observed a handful of times. The chain employs TRBV9 and TRBJ2-3; D unclear. The CDR3 covers 16 residues. V dropped 3 bases and J dropped 0 bases, with 14 bases sitting between them. Germline CDR1 SGDLS, CDR2 YYNGEE. CDR3 DNA: TGTGCCAGCAGCGATGCCAGGTCGACTAGCACAGATACGCAGTATTTT. This translates into CASSDARSTSTDTQYF.

This clone showed up just once. J is TRBJ2-7 and V is TRBV28, with 7 bases lining up with TRBD2. Germline CDR1 MDHEN, CDR2 SYDVKM. This CDR3 is 13 amino acids long. Trimming at V came to 2 bases and at J to 4 bases, leaving 2 bases not matched to a gene. For the CDR3, the DNA is TGTGCCAGCAGTTTAGCGGGAGTTTACGAGCAGTACTTC. Amino acids: CASSLAGVYEQYF.

The chain employs TRBV5-1 and TRBJ2-2, with a weak D call TRBD1 (6 bases). Germline V gene data show CDR1 as SGHRS and CDR2 as YFSETQ. Trimming shortened V by 0 bases and J by 6 bases, and 15 bases separated the two germline ends. The CDR3 is 16 amino acids. The CDR3 DNA sequence: TGCGCCAGCAGCTTGGTTCGGCCAGGGGAAGCCGGGGAGCTGTTTTTT. It yields the protein CASSLVRPGEAGELFF.

This chain uses TRBV5-1 with TRBJ2-5; TRBD2 matches at 9 bases. The CDR3 contains 17 residues. Germline V lookup: CDR1 SGHRS, CDR2 YFSETQ. With 0 bases clipped from V and 1 base from J, the junction kept 7 bases outside the gene matches. CDR3 amino acids: CASSLAIAGDSQETQYF. In nucleotides, the CDR3 is TGCGCCAGCAGCTTGGCTATAGCGGGGGATTCCCAAGAGACCCAGTACTTC.

The gene calls are TRBV5-4 and TRBJ1-1; D not certain. Trimming shortened V by 2 bases and J by 0 bases, and 5 bases separated the two germline ends. The germline V gene has CDR1 SGHNT and CDR2 YYREEE (reference sequence). This CDR3 comprises 13 residues. CDR3 in DNA: TGTGCCAGCAGCTTTACGGTGAACACTGAAGCTTTCTTT. This encodes CASSFTVNTEAFF.